A selection of T cell receptor beta chains follows, all from one sample in a study of CD8 T cells in Susac syndrome. TCRdb analysed the immunoSEQ multiplex PCR reads with MiXCR anew, one entry per CDR3 protein. This table has 150,000 to 200,000 distinct CDR3 sequences, under 95% appearing once. Sequenced: CD4+ T cells from PBMCs. These receptor sequences come from a human donor with multiple sclerosis. Each CDR3 is given with its conserved first and last residue. Each record gives: V gene, J gene, CDR3 protein.

>TRBV10-3|TRBJ2-3
CAISNSGRVITDTQYF
>TRBV18|TRBJ2-1
CASSDRLASEQFF
>TRBV12-3/TRBV12-4|TRBJ1-2
CASSLRPLNYGYTF
>TRBV10-3|TRBJ2-1
CAISEFGEANEQFF
>TRBV3-1|TRBJ1-4
CASSRDPGGNEKLFF
>TRBV7-9|TRBJ1-6
CASSSVESSYNSPLHF
>TRBV5-1|TRBJ1-5
CASSLGPGNQPQHF
>TRBV2|TRBJ2-7
CASRGGLATPQYF
>TRBV20-1|TRBJ2-5
CSASGREEETQYF
>TRBV5-1|TRBJ2-5
CASSLTSGREETQYF
>TRBV18|TRBJ2-2
CASSPLQGGTGELFF
>TRBV5-1|TRBJ2-3
CASSLGQSDTQYF
>TRBV5-1|TRBJ2-5
CASSLVGFSQETQYF
>TRBV10-3|TRBJ1-1
CAISTGRTEAFF
>TRBV18|TRBJ2-3
CASSPPGWRGKADTQYF
>TRBV3-1|TRBJ1-6
CASSQSQGGSPLHF
>TRBV5-1|TRBJ1-2
CASSLFSGTGSGYTF
>TRBV28|TRBJ2-2
CASRGTFGRTGELFF
>TRBV28|TRBJ1-4
CASSFRGLREKLFF
>TRBV3-1|TRBJ1-3
CASSRDRGAIYF
>TRBV11-2|TRBJ1-2
CASSFWRRQANYGYTF
>TRBV10-3|TRBJ1-1
CAISEPRGNTEAFF
>TRBV6-2/TRBV6-3|TRBJ2-7
CASSYSMGYEQYF
>TRBV2|TRBJ2-2
CASSVQPPNTGELFF
>TRBV7-9|TRBJ2-5
CASSLGTGEKTQYF
>TRBV6-6|TRBJ2-1
CASSYSGDLRVDEQFF
>TRBV5-1|TRBJ1-1
CASSTFGTDTGAFF
>TRBV28|TRBJ1-1
CASSLRRVGEAFF
>TRBV4-3|TRBJ1-4
CASSRDRSNEKLFF
>TRBV5-1|TRBJ2-1
CASSLRSGSFNEQFF
>TRBV20-1|TRBJ2-5
CSAPTSGAAGTQYF
>TRBV11-1|TRBJ2-4
CASSLWAGRPGNIQYF
>TRBV28|TRBJ2-5
CASAGDLQETQYF
>TRBV5-1|TRBJ1-1
CASSPRTDNMNTEAFF
>TRBV7-3|TRBJ1-1
CASSPGTGLNTEAFF
>TRBV12-3/TRBV12-4|TRBJ1-2
CASSFDDYLGYTF
>TRBV28|TRBJ2-3
CASLGGTDTQYF
>TRBV19|TRBJ1-5
CASTDRAAEPQHF
>TRBV5-1|TRBJ2-7
CASSLDREGEQYF
>TRBV9|TRBJ2-7
CASSVGTGLSYEQYF
>TRBV5-1|TRBJ2-2
CASSLGDYLTGELFF
>TRBV5-1|TRBJ2-5
CASSHSMQETQYF
>TRBV7-9|TRBJ1-2
CASTKAANYGYTF
>TRBV4-3|TRBJ2-5
CASSRGQGSETQYF
>TRBV27|TRBJ2-3
CASSLRETDTQYF
>TRBV27|TRBJ2-3
CASRVRGGWRDTQYF
>TRBV2|TRBJ2-6
CASTQVPSSGANVLTF
>TRBV9|TRBJ2-1
CASSVGHSYPGNPYNEQFF
>TRBV28|TRBJ2-7
CASGPYEQYF
>TRBV6-6|TRBJ1-5
CASSYRGSQPQHF